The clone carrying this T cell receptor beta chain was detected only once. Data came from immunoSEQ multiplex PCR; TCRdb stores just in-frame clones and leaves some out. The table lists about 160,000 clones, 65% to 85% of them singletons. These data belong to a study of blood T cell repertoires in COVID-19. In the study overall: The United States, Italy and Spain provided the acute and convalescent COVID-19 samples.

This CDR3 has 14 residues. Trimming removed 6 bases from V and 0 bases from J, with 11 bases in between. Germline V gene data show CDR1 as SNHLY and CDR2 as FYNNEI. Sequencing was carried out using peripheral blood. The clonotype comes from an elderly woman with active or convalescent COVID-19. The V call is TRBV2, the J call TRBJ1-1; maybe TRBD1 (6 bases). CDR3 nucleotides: TGTGCCAGCAGGGAGGACAGACTGAACACTGAAGCTTTCTTT. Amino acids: CASREDRLNTEAFF.